The 25 T cell receptor beta chains below come from one sample, sequenced in a study of identical twins. TCRdb recomputed calls from the 5' RACE reads with MiXCR, one row per CDR3 protein. The sample lists around 220,000 distinct CDR3 sequences; under 12% were seen once. Sequenced material: memory T cells sorted from blood. All receptors come from a man in his forties or fifties in good health.

This sequence joins TRBV27 and TRBJ1-2; D unclear. The ends were cut back, 4 bases at V and 8 bases at J, with 8 bases in the middle. The length of the CDR3 is 11 residues. Germline-derived CDR1 and CDR2 are MNHEY and SMNVEV (reference sequence). The CDR3 DNA sequence: TGTGCCAGCAGTTCGGGATTAGGCTACACCTTC. Its translation is CASSSGLGYTF.

This clonotype was detected many times. The chain carries TRBV10-3 and TRBJ2-1, with 11 bases matching TRBD2. There are 15 residues in the CDR3. CDR1 is ENHRY and CDR2 is SYGVKD in the germline V gene. After removal of 4 bases from V and 11 bases from J, the junction contained 10 bases not matched to a gene. The CDR3 DNA sequence: TGTGCCATCAGTGGTAGTGGGACTAGCGGTAATCAGCAGTTCTTC. Amino acids: CAISGSGTSGNQQFF.

With respect to this clonotype: This could be a read error, since a much larger clone is one nucleotide away. The gene calls are TRBV15 and TRBJ1-5; no firm D call. The CDR3 sequence is 15 residues long. Looked up from germline, CDR1 is LNHNV and CDR2 is YYDKDF (reference sequence). In DNA, the CDR3 is TGTGTCACCAGCAGAGATTCCGCGAGCAATCAGCCCCAGCATTTT. Its protein is CVTSRDSASNQPQHF.

This clonotype was seen a few times. CDR3 in DNA: TGCAGTGCTAAGCGGGGGGGAGGGGGCGCAGATACGCAGTATTTT. The encoded protein is CSAKRGGGGADTQYF. The chain couples TRBV20-1 to TRBJ2-3; TRBD2 agrees at 10 bases. Germline CDR1 and CDR2: DFQATT and SNEGSKA (reference sequence). Trimming removed 4 bases from V and 4 bases from J; junction bases left unmatched: 8. There are 15 residues in the CDR3.

Many counts were recorded for this clonotype. The rearrangement joins TRBV6-2 or TRBV6-3 to TRBJ2-7, with D tentatively TRBD1 or TRBD2 (5 bases each). V was shortened by 2 bases and J by 0 bases, with 14 bases between the two germline ends. Per the germline V gene, CDR1 is MNHEY and CDR2 is SVGEGT. The length of the CDR3 is 16 residues. The CDR3 nucleotides read TGTGCCAGCAGTTACCATGTCGGGACGGTCTCCTACGAGCAGTACTTC. Translation: CASSYHVGTVSYEQYF.

This clonotype was recorded many times. The rearrangement joins TRBV12-3 or TRBV12-4 to TRBJ1-1, with unresolved D. Trimming removed 4 bases from V and 3 bases from J, with 12 bases in between. There are 14 residues in the CDR3. The CDR3 nucleotides are TGTGCCAGCAGTTGGGGTCAAAAGCACACTGAAGCTTTCTTT. Its protein product is CASSWGQKHTEAFF.

This clonotype came up many times. The V call is TRBV29-1, the J call TRBJ2-3; no definite D call. Trimming took off 0 bases at V and 6 bases at J, with 13 bases between the two ends. This CDR3 is 14 amino acids long. CDR1 is SQVTM and CDR2 is ANQGSEA in the germline V gene. The CDR3 spells CSVEESGVGDTQYF. The CDR3 DNA reads as TGCAGCGTTGAAGAGAGTGGGGTCGGGGATACGCAGTATTTT.

This clonotype was found a few times. J is TRBJ2-7 and V is TRBV27, with 11 bases matching TRBD2. This CDR3 region has 18 residues. In germline, CDR1 is MNHEY, CDR2 SMNVEV (reference sequence). With V trimmed by 4 bases and J by 0 bases, 11 bases remained unmatched. The CDR3 spells CASSYGLAGSSNSYEQYF. The CDR3 DNA follows: TGTGCCAGCAGTTACGGACTAGCGGGTAGCTCAAACTCCTACGAGCAGTACTTC.

The rearrangement links TRBV19 to TRBJ2-7; maybe TRBD2 (7 bases). The CDR3 runs to 14 residues. Trimming removed 4 bases from V and 6 bases from J, with 16 bases in between. Germline CDR1 LNHDA, CDR2 SQIVND (reference sequence). The CDR3 DNA reads as TGTGCCAGTAGTACCTCTGGTCGGGGGGCCGAGCAGTACTTC. Translating it yields CASSTSGRGAEQYF.

This clonotype was seen a handful of times. The J gene is TRBJ2-7, the V gene TRBV7-2; D not certain. This CDR3 comprises 15 residues. Germline-derived CDR1 and CDR2 are SGHTA and FQGNSA. Deletions cut 1 base from V and 3 bases from J, with 13 bases between. The DNA for the CDR3 is TGTGCCAGCAGCTTAGTTGCGACTTCATTCTACGAGCAGTACTTC. Protein sequence: CASSLVATSFYEQYF.

Only a few counts were recorded for this clonotype. The rearrangement joins TRBV20-1 to TRBJ1-1; unclear D gene. Germline V lookup: CDR1 DFQATT, CDR2 SNEGSKA (reference sequence). This CDR3 contains 15 residues. The V end was cut by 0 bases, the J end by 5 bases, with 16 bases between. The CDR3 protein is CSARDLSGVRTEAFF. DNA for the CDR3: TGCAGTGCTAGAGATCTGTCCGGGGTAAGAACTGAAGCTTTCTTT.

This clonotype showed up many times. The chain uses TRBV9 and TRBJ2-7; 7 bases map to TRBD2. CDR1 is SGDLS and CDR2 is YYNGEE in the germline V gene. The CDR3 length is 14 residues. Trimming removed 0 bases from V and 5 bases from J; junction bases left unmatched: 5. This chain's CDR3 is CASSVETSLDEQYF. CDR3 DNA sequence: TGTGCCAGCAGCGTAGAGACTAGCCTGGACGAGCAGTACTTC.

This chain connects TRBV28 to TRBJ2-5; D possibly matches TRBD1 or TRBD2 (5 bases each). Germline V lookup: CDR1 MDHEN, CDR2 SYDVKM. The V end lost 3 bases, the J end lost 1 base, and 12 bases lay between the germline ends. This CDR3 is built from 15 residues. CDR3 residues: CASSFSSGPQETQYF. The CDR3 DNA reads TGTGCCAGCAGTTTTTCTTCGGGGCCCCAAGAGACCCAGTACTTC.

This clonotype occurred a few times. J is TRBJ2-5 and V is TRBV5-1; a weak D match, TRBD1 (5 bases). Germline CDR1 SGHRS, CDR2 YFSETQ. Deletions cut 0 bases from V and 5 bases from J, with 14 bases between. This CDR3 has 15 amino acids. CDR3 sequence: CASSLAAQGSETQYF. Written as DNA, the CDR3 is TGCGCCAGCAGCTTGGCCGCTCAGGGTAGCGAGACCCAGTACTTC.

This clonotype was counted many times. This chain connects TRBV29-1 to TRBJ2-3; tentatively, D is TRBD1 or TRBD2 (5 bases each). The V end lost 6 bases, the J end lost 3 bases, and 13 bases lay between the germline ends. The CDR3 contains 13 residues. Germline assignment: CDR1 SQVTM and CDR2 ANQGSEA. The CDR3 loop is CSVRGTETDTQYF. CDR3 sequence (DNA): TGCAGCGTCCGAGGGACGGAGACAGATACGCAGTATTTT.

The chain carries TRBV14 and TRBJ2-3; 8 bases map to TRBD2. The CDR3 runs to 17 residues. The germline gives CDR1 SGHDN, CDR2 FVKESK. V shed 3 bases and J 5 bases; nucleotides not matched to a gene: 13. CDR3 DNA sequence: TGTGCCAGCAGCCAGCTGCGGGGGGACGTTCGGAAAGATACGCAGTATTTT. It yields the protein CASSQLRGDVRKDTQYF.

This clonotype has a handful of counts. The chain carries TRBV19 and TRBJ1-1; no definite D call. CDR1 and CDR2 (germline): LNHDA, SQIVND (reference sequence). Trimming removed 6 bases at V and 1 base at J, with 12 bases between. This CDR3 is 14 amino acids long. CDR3 bases: TGTGCCAGTAGGATAACAAGTGGGAACACTGAAGCTTTCTTT. This encodes CASRITSGNTEAFF.

There are many counts of this clonotype. The rearrangement links TRBV4-2 to TRBJ2-3; 10 nucleotides agree with TRBD2. The germline CDR1 and CDR2 sequences are LGHNA and YNFKEQ. The CDR3 runs to 15 residues. V shed 1 base and J 6 bases; nucleotides not matched to a gene: 4. CDR3 in amino acids: CASSQALAGEDTQYF. In nucleotides, the CDR3 is TGTGCCAGCAGCCAAGCCCTAGCGGGAGAGGATACGCAGTATTTT.

This clonotype was detected ten times or more. The V gene is TRBV6-5, the J gene TRBJ2-5; TRBD2 agrees at 8 bases. Germline CDR1 reads MNHEY; CDR2 reads SVGAGI. V shed 2 bases, J shed 5 bases, and the junction held 16 bases outside the gene matches. The CDR3 is made up of 18 amino acids. In nucleotides, the CDR3 is TGTGCCAGCAGTTACGGTGGTGGTTGGGCGGGGGGCCGGGAGACCCAGTACTTC. Its translation is CASSYGGGWAGGRETQYF.

Ten or more counts support this clonotype. The chain couples TRBV4-3 to TRBJ2-1; TRBD2 aligns across 9 bases. The length of the CDR3 is 16 residues. From germline, CDR1 is LGHNA and CDR2 YSLEER. The V gene end was trimmed by 2 bases and the J gene end by 2 bases; junction bases not matched to a gene: 4. CDR3 amino acids: CASSQSLAGTYNEQFF. CDR3 sequence (DNA): TGCGCCAGCAGCCAAAGCCTAGCGGGAACCTACAATGAGCAGTTCTTC.

This clonotype was recorded many times. The V gene is TRBV6-1, the J gene TRBJ1-2, with 7 bases aligning to TRBD1. The CDR3 has 14 residues. The trim removed 5 bases at V and 4 bases at J, leaving 7 bases unmatched. Per the germline V gene, CDR1 is MNHNS and CDR2 is SASEGT. As DNA, the CDR3 is TGTGCCAGCAGTCGGGACAGCCACTTCTATGGCTACACCTTC. This gives the protein CASSRDSHFYGYTF.

The CDR3 region is CASSLRVGYGYTF. In DNA form, the CDR3 reads TGTGCCAGCAGTCTGAGGGTTGGCTATGGCTACACCTTC. The chain employs TRBV27 and TRBJ1-2; D is undetermined. V lost 5 bases and J lost 4, with 11 bases in between. Germline CDR1 MNHEY, CDR2 SMNVEV (reference sequence). The CDR3 length is 13 residues.

Many counts were recorded for this clonotype. The chain joins TRBV12-3 or TRBV12-4 to TRBJ2-4; D may correspond to TRBD1 or TRBD2 (5 bases each). The CDR3 contains 13 residues. Trimming stripped 4 bases from V and 9 bases from J, with 13 bases between. The CDR3 coding sequence is TGTGCCAGCAGTTGGGACGTTAGCAGCATTCAGTACTTC. Translating it yields CASSWDVSSIQYF.

The chain couples TRBV7-9 to TRBJ1-1; D gene ambiguous. Germline V gives CDR1 SEHNR, CDR2 FQNEAQ (reference sequence). The CDR3 covers 14 residues. Trimming pared 1 base from V and 0 bases from J, leaving 6 bases between. The DNA of the CDR3 is TGTGCCAGCAGCTTAGTGGCGCTGAACACTGAAGCTTTCTTT. It encodes CASSLVALNTEAFF. Full variable domain (outside the CDR3, taken from reference TRBV7-9 and TRBJ1-1): DTGVSQNPRHKITKRGQNVTFRCDPISEHNRLYWYRQTLGQGPEFLTYFQNEAQLEKSRLLSDRFSAERPKGSFSTLEIQRTEQGDSAMYLCASSLVALNTEAFFGQGTRLTVV.

This clonotype showed up just a few times. J is TRBJ1-4 and V is TRBV20-1, with 9 bases that match TRBD1. Germline trimming cut 3 bases from V and 9 bases from J; bases unmatched to any gene: 14. This CDR3 has 16 residues. Germline V lookup: CDR1 DFQATT, CDR2 SNEGSKA (reference sequence). CDR3 amino acids: CSARRQGEEFFKKLFF. CDR3 coding DNA: TGCAGTGCTAGGAGACAGGGGGAGGAGTTCTTCAAAAAACTGTTTTTT.